This T cell receptor (beta chain) emerged from a study of control samples from healthy donors and cancer patients. Some clones are missing from TCRdb's copy, which holds only in-frame ones; the method was immunoSEQ multiplex PCR. The sample includes over 80,000 clones, around 80% seen only once; the top ten take 10% to 13%. Germline V gene lookup returns CDR1 LGHDT and CDR2 YNNKEL (reference sequence). V dropped 4 bases and J dropped 9; count of bases not matched to a gene: 9. The CDR3 loop spans 14 amino acids. The V and J genes are TRBV3-1 (or the pseudogene TRBV3-2) and TRBJ1-5; 7 bases are a match to TRBD1. The material sequenced was blood. This clonotype originated in a woman between 25 and 40 years old in good health. CDR3 sequence (DNA): TGTGCCAGCAGCCCAACAGGGGAGGGTCGGCCCCAGCATTTT. Encoded protein: CASSPTGEGRPQHF.